Following are 22 T cell receptor beta chains from one sample sequenced in a study of blood T cell repertoires in COVID-19. Profiling relied on immunoSEQ multiplex PCR, and the TCRdb table lists in-frame clones only, not all of them. The top ten hold about 2.9% of the sample, which has around 240,000 clones, approximately 86% seen once. Input material: peripheral blood. The origin of the receptors is a woman in her 30s who had recovered from COVID-19.

The table lists this clone with many counts. The rearrangement joins TRBV24-1 to TRBJ2-5, with TRBD2 matching over 7 bases. This CDR3 region has 14 residues. Germline V gives CDR1 KGHDR, CDR2 SFDVKD. With 4 bases clipped from V and 5 bases from J, the junction kept 6 bases outside the gene matches. The CDR3 DNA reads as TGTGCCACCAGTGACCCTTGGGGGGGTGAGACCCAGTACTTC. Protein product: CATSDPWGGETQYF.

This chain links TRBV19 with TRBJ1-1; weak D call: TRBD1 (6 bases). V was pared by 3 bases and J by 1 base, with 9 bases between. CDR1 and CDR2 from the germline V gene are LNHDA and SQIVND (reference sequence). The CDR3 is 14 residues long. The CDR3 sequence is CASSIAGANTEAFF. The CDR3 nucleotides read TGTGCCAGTAGTATCGCGGGGGCGAACACTGAAGCTTTCTTT.

This clone was counted once. The rearrangement links TRBV4-1 to TRBJ2-6, with D possibly matching TRBD1 (5 bases). Germline loops: CDR1 MGHRA, CDR2 YSYEKL. Trimming left V 0 bases short and J 0 bases short, with 15 bases between. This CDR3 spans 19 amino acids. CDR3 DNA: TGCGCCAGCAGCCAAGATATACAAACAGGAAGCTCTGGGGCCAACGTCCTGACTTTC. Protein sequence: CASSQDIQTGSSGANVLTF.

CDR3 loop: CASSQEGITGTEREKLFF. The CDR3 DNA reads as TGCGCCAGCAGCCAAGAGGGGATAACCGGGACAGAAAGGGAAAAACTGTTTTTT. The rearrangement joins TRBV4-3 to TRBJ1-4; TRBD1 agrees at 7 bases. In germline, CDR1 is LGHNA, CDR2 YSLEER. V lost 0 bases and J lost 8; bases outside the gene matches: 15. The CDR3 covers 18 residues.

The V gene is TRBV7-9, the J gene TRBJ1-4, with D uncertain. Deletions cut 2 bases from V and 10 bases from J, with 11 bases between. The CDR3 sequence is 13 residues long. CDR1 and CDR2 from the germline V gene are SEHNR and FQNEAQ (reference sequence). The CDR3 DNA reads as TGTGCCAGCAGCTTAATGCCGGGTACAAAACTGTTTTTT. This encodes CASSLMPGTKLFF.

The genes are TRBV7-9 and TRBJ1-2; 9 bases line up with TRBD1. This CDR3 contains 14 residues. Germline-derived CDR1 and CDR2 are SEHNR and FQNEAQ (reference sequence). Germline trimming cut 4 bases from V and 8 bases from J; bases unmatched to any gene: 8. The CDR3 nucleotides read TGTGCCAGCAGCTATCAGGACAGGGGCGACGGCTACACCTTC. Translation gives CASSYQDRGDGYTF.

V usage is TRBV19 and J usage is TRBJ2-1; 7 bases map to TRBD2. The CDR3 runs to 16 residues. V was clipped by 7 bases and J by 0 bases; unmatched bases: 9. Looked up from germline, CDR1 is LNHDA and CDR2 is SQIVND (reference sequence). CDR3 in DNA: TGTGCCAGTACCCTAAACGGGGGGAGCTCCTACAATGAGCAGTTCTTC. Its translation is CASTLNGGSSYNEQFF. The whole variable domain, remainder taken from reference TRBV19 and TRBJ2-1, is DGGITQSPKYLFRKEGQNVTLSCEQNLNHDAMYWYRQDPGQGLRLIYYSQIVNDFQKGDIAEGYSVSREKKESFPLTVTSAQKNPTAFYLCASTLNGGSSYNEQFFGPGTRLTVL.

This rearrangement joins TRBV7-2 to TRBJ1-1; a weak D match, TRBD1 (5 bases). CDR1 is SGHTA and CDR2 is FQGNSA in the germline V gene. Trimming took 4 bases from V and 0 from J, leaving 9 bases between them. There are 14 residues in the CDR3. In nucleotides, the CDR3 is TGTGCCAGCAGCTCTGACAGAGTGAACACTGAAGCTTTCTTT. It translates to CASSSDRVNTEAFF.

The chain combines TRBV6-4 with TRBJ2-6; no firm D call. With 3 bases removed from V and 0 bases from J, the gap between germline ends came to 6 bases. The CDR3 loop spans 15 amino acids. Germline loops: CDR1 MRHNA, CDR2 SNTAGT. CDR3 protein: CASSERFSGANVLTF. In DNA, the CDR3 is TGTGCCAGCAGTGAACGGTTCTCTGGGGCCAACGTCCTGACTTTC.

The chain is built from TRBV15 and TRBJ1-2; D is ambiguous. Trimming removed 1 base at V and 4 bases at J, with 7 bases between. CDR3 length: 13 residues. Germline CDR1 LNHNV, CDR2 YYDKDF (reference sequence). CDR3 coding DNA: TGTGCCACCAGCAGAGGGCAGTTCTATGGCTACACCTTC. It codes for CATSRGQFYGYTF. The variable domain in full, with the rest retrieved from reference TRBV15 and TRBJ1-2, is DAMVIQNPRYQVTQFGKPVTLSCSQTLNHNVMYWYQQKSSQAPKLLFHYYDKDFNNEADTPDNFQSRRPNTSFCFLDIRSPGLGDTAMYLCATSRGQFYGYTFGSGTRLTVV.

The CDR3 here is CSVEVAGRDTQYF. Written as DNA, the CDR3 is TGCAGCGTTGAAGTGGCAGGGAGGGATACGCAGTATTTT. The chain links TRBV29-1 to TRBJ2-3; D may be TRBD2 (6 bases). Germline V gene lookup returns CDR1 SQVTM and CDR2 ANQGSEA. The CDR3 consists of 13 residues. V gave up 1 base and J gave up 6 bases, with 11 bases separating them.

V usage is TRBV5-6 and J usage is TRBJ2-3, with D unclear. Germline CDR1 SGHDT, CDR2 YYEEEE. The ends were cut back, 2 bases at V and 4 bases at J, with 11 bases in the middle. This CDR3 spans 14 amino acids. CDR3 region: CASSLRLRSDTQYF. Here the CDR3 DNA reads TGTGCCAGCAGCTTACGACTCCGATCAGATACGCAGTATTTT.

J is TRBJ1-2 and V is TRBV6-6; possibly TRBD1 for D (5 bases). The V gene lost 2 bases and the J gene lost 4 bases, with 8 bases spanning the gap. Germline V gene data show CDR1 as MNHNY and CDR2 as SVGAGI (reference sequence). The CDR3 sequence is 13 residues long. The chain's CDR3 is CASSYRGGYGYTF. The DNA for the CDR3 is TGTGCCAGCAGTTACAGGGGCGGCTATGGCTACACCTTC.

The CDR3 reads CASSSGTRTTPGELFF. The DNA of the CDR3 is TGTGCCAGCAGCTCCGGGACAAGGACGACTCCCGGGGAGCTGTTTTTT. This chain links TRBV7-2 with TRBJ2-2; a possible D gene is TRBD1 (6 bases). Germline lookup yields CDR1 SGHTA and CDR2 FQGNSA. Trimming cost V 4 bases and J 6 bases, with 18 bases left between them. There are 16 residues in the CDR3.

The chain is built from TRBV5-1 and TRBJ2-3; D ambiguous. This CDR3 is 14 amino acids long. V lost 2 bases and J lost 0, with 7 bases in between. Germline CDR1 is SGHRS and CDR2 is YFSETQ. DNA of the CDR3: TGCGCCAGCAGCTTTTTAATAAGCACAGATACGCAGTATTTT. This gives the protein CASSFLISTDTQYF.

The chain combines TRBV5-6 with TRBJ1-6, with TRBD1 identical over 9 bases. Trimming cost V 6 bases and J 7 bases; bases outside gene matches: 5. Germline V lookup: CDR1 SGHDT, CDR2 YYEEEE. The CDR3 consists of 14 residues. CDR3 nucleotide sequence: TGTGCCAGCAACGACAGGGGGATCAATTCACCCCTCCACTTT. Protein: CASNDRGINSPLHF.

This clone was counted a single time. This chain links TRBV6-2 or TRBV6-3 with TRBJ2-7, with 9 bases fitting TRBD1. The CDR3 is 17 residues long. The V gene end was trimmed by 5 bases and the J gene end by 3 bases; junction bases not matched to a gene: 14. Germline CDR1 is MNHEY and CDR2 is SVGEGT. The DNA for the CDR3 is TGTGCCAGCAGTAACACCCTACCGGGACAGGGAATCTACGAGCAGTACTTC. Translating gives CASSNTLPGQGIYEQYF.

The rearrangement joins TRBV7-9 to TRBJ1-6, with D perhaps TRBD1 (6 bases). Germline-derived CDR1 and CDR2 are SEHNR and FQNEAQ (reference sequence). This CDR3 region has 15 residues. The germline V and J ends were trimmed by 5 bases and 7 bases, with 15 bases remaining between them. The DNA of the CDR3 is TGTGCCAGCAGCCCAAACCGACAGGTCAATTCACCCCTCCACTTT. The encoded protein is CASSPNRQVNSPLHF.

This sequence joins TRBV19 and TRBJ1-1; D is possibly TRBD1 (5 bases). This CDR3 comprises 14 residues. CDR1 is LNHDA and CDR2 is SQIVND in the germline V gene (reference sequence). The germline V and J ends were trimmed by 5 bases and 0 bases, with 10 bases remaining between them. The CDR3 reads CASSPTVLNTEAFF. The CDR3 nucleotides read TGTGCCAGTAGTCCGACAGTGTTGAACACTGAAGCTTTCTTT.

V is TRBV29-1 and J is TRBJ1-1; possible D gene TRBD1, 6 bases. Germline CDR1 reads SQVTM; CDR2 reads ANQGSEA. This CDR3 contains 12 residues. With 7 bases removed from V and 0 bases from J, the gap between germline ends came to 9 bases. CDR3 protein: CSAGQMNTEAFF. The CDR3 DNA follows: TGCAGCGCTGGACAGATGAACACTGAAGCTTTCTTT.

The chain is built from TRBV7-9 and TRBJ1-5; possibly TRBD1 for D (6 bases). Germline-derived CDR1 and CDR2 are SEHNR and FQNEAQ (reference sequence). V gave up 2 bases and J gave up 5 bases, with 10 bases separating them. The CDR3 runs 14 residues. Here the CDR3 reads CASSLQGHHQPQHF. The DNA for the CDR3 is TGTGCCAGCAGCTTACAGGGACATCATCAGCCCCAGCATTTT. Based on the CDR3 plus reference TRBV7-9 and TRBJ1-5, the full variable domain is DTGVSQNPRHKITKRGQNVTFRCDPISEHNRLYWYRQTLGQGPEFLTYFQNEAQLEKSRLLSDRFSAERPKGSFSTLEIQRTEQGDSAMYLCASSLQGHHQPQHFGDGTRLSIL.

The chain combines TRBV7-8 with TRBJ2-7, with 11 bases aligning to TRBD2. The CDR3 is 16 residues long. Germline V gives CDR1 SGHVS, CDR2 FQNEAQ. J gave up 6 bases and V 0 bases, and 7 bases lay outside the gene matches. CDR3 residues: CASSLALGTSGVEQYF. DNA for the CDR3: TGTGCCAGCAGCTTAGCGCTGGGGACTAGCGGAGTCGAGCAGTACTTC.